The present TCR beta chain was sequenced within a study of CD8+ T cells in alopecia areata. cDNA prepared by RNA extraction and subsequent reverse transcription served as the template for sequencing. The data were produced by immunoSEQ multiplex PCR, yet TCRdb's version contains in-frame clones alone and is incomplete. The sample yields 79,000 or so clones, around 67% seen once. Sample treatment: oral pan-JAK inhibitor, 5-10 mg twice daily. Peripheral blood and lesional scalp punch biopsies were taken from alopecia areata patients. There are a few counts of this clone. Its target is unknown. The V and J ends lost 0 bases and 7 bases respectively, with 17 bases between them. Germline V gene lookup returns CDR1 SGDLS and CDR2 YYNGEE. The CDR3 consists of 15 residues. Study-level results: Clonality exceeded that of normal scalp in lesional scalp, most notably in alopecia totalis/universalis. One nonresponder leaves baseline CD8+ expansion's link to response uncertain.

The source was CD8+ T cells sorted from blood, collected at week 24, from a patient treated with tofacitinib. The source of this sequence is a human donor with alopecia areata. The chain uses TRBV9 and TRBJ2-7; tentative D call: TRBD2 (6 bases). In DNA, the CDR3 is TGTGCCAGCAGCGTAGCTGCGGGGTTTGCTAGAGAGCAGTACTTC. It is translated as CASSVAAGFAREQYF.